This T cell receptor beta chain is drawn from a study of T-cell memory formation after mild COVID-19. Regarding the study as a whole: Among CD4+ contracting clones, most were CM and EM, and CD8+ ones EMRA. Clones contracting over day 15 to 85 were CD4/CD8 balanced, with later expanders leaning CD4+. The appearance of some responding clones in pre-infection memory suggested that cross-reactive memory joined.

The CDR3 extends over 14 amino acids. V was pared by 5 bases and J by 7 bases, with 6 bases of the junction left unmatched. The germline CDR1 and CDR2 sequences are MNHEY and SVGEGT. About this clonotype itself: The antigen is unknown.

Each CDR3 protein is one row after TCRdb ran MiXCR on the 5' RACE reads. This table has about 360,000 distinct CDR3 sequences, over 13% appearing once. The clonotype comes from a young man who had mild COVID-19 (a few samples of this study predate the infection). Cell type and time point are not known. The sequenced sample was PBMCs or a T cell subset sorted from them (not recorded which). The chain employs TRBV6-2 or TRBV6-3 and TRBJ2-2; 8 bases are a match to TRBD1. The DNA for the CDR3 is TGTGCCAGCAGTAAAGGACAGGGCGTCGGGGAGCTGTTTTTT. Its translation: CASSKGQGVGELFF.